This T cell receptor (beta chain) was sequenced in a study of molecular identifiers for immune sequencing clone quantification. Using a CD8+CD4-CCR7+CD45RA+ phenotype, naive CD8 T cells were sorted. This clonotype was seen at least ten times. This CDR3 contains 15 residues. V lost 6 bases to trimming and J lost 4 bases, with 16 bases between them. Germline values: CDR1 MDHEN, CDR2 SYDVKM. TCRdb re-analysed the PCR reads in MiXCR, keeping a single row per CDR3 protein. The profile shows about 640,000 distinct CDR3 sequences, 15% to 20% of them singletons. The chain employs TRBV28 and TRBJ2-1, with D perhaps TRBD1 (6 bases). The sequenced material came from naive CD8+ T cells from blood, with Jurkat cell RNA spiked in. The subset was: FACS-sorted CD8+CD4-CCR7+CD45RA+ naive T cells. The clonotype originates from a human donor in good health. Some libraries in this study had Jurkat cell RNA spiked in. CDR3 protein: CASRDRWDPYNEQFF. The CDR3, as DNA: TGTGCCAGCAGGGACAGATGGGACCCGTACAATGAGCAGTTCTTC.